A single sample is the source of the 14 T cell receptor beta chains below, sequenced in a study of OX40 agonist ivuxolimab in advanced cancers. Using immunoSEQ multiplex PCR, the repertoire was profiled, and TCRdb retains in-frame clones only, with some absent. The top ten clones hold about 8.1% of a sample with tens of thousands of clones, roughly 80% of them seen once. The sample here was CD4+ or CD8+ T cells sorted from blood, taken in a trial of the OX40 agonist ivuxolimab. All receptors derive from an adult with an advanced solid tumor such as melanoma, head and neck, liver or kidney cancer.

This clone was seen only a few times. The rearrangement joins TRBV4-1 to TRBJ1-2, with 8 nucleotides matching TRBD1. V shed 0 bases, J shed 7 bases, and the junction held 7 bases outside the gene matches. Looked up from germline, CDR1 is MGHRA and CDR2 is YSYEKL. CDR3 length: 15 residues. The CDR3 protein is CASSQDPQGDGGYTF. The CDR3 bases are TGCGCCAGCAGCCAAGATCCACAGGGGGACGGTGGCTACACCTTC.

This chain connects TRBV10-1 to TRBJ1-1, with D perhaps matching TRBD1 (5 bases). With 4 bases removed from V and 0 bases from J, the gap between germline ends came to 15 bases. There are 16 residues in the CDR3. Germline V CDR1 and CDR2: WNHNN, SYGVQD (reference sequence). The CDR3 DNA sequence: TGCGCCAGCAGTGGGTCCCCGGGACTTATGAACACTGAAGCTTTCTTT. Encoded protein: CASSGSPGLMNTEAFF.

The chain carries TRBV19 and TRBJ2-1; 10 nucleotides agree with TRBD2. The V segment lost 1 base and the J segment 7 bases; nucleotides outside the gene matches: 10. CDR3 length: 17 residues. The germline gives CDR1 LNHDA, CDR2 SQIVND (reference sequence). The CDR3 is CASSIGVSGRAGNEQFF. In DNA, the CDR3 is TGTGCCAGTAGTATAGGCGTGAGCGGGAGGGCCGGGAATGAGCAGTTCTTC. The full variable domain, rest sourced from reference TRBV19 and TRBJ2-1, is DGGITQSPKYLFRKEGQNVTLSCEQNLNHDAMYWYRQDPGQGLRLIYYSQIVNDFQKGDIAEGYSVSREKKESFPLTVTSAQKNPTAFYLCASSIGVSGRAGNEQFFGPGTRLTVL.

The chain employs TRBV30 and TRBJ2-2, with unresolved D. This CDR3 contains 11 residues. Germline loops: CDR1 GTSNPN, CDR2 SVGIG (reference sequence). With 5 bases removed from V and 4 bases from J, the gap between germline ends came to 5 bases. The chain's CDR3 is CAWQVTGELFF. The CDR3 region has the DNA TGTGCCTGGCAAGTCACCGGGGAGCTGTTTTTT.

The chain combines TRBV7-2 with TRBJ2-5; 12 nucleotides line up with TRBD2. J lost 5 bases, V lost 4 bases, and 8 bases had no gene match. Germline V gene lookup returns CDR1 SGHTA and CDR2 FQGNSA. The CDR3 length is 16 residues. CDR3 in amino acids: CASSSVTSGSSETQYF. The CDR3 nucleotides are TGTGCCAGCAGCTCGGTGACTAGCGGGAGTTCTGAGACCCAGTACTTC.

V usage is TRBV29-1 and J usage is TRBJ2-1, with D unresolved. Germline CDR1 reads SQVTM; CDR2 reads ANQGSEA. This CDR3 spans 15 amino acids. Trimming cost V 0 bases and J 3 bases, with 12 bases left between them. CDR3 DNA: TGCAGCGTTGAAGATTTTAACAGCTTCTACAATGAGCAGTTCTTC. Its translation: CSVEDFNSFYNEQFF.

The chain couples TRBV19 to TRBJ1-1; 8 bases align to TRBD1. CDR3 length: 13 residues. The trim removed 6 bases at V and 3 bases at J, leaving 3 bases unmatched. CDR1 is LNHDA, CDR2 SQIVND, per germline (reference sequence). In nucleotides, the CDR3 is TGTGCCAGTAGCACGACAGGGGACACTGAAGCTTTCTTT. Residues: CASSTTGDTEAFF. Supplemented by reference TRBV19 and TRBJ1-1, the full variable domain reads DGGITQSPKYLFRKEGQNVTLSCEQNLNHDAMYWYRQDPGQGLRLIYYSQIVNDFQKGDIAEGYSVSREKKESFPLTVTSAQKNPTAFYLCASSTTGDTEAFFGQGTRLTVV.

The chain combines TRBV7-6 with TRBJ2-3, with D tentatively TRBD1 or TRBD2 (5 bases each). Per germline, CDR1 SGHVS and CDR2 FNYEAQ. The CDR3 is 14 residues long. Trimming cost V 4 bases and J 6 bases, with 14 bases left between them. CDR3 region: CASSSQLGVDTQYF. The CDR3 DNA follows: TGTGCCAGCAGCTCCCAATTGGGGGTGGATACGCAGTATTTT.

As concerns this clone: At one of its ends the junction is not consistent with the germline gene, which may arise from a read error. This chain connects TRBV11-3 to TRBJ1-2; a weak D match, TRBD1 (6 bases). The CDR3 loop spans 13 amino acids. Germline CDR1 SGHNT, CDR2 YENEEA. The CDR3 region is CASSLDPGGANTF. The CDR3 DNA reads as TGTGCCAGCAGCCTAGACCCCGGGGGGGCAAACACCTTC.

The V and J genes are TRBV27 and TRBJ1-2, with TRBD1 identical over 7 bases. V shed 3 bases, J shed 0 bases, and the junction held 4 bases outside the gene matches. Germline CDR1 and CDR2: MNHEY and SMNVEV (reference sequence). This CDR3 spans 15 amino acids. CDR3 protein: CASSFGTAANYGYTF. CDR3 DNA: TGTGCCAGCAGTTTCGGGACAGCAGCTAACTATGGCTACACCTTC.

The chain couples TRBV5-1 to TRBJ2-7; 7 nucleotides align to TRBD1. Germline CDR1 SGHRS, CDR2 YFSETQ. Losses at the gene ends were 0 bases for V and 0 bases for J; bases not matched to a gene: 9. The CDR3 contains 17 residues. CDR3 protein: CASSLDNGTDFSYEQYF. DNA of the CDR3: TGCGCCAGCAGCTTGGATAATGGGACAGACTTCTCCTACGAGCAGTACTTC.

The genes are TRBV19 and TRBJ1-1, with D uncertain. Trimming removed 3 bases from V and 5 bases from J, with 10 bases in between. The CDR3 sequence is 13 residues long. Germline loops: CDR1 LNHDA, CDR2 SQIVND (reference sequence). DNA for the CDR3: TGTGCCAGTAGTATGGGGTATGGGACTGAAGCTTTCTTT. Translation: CASSMGYGTEAFF.

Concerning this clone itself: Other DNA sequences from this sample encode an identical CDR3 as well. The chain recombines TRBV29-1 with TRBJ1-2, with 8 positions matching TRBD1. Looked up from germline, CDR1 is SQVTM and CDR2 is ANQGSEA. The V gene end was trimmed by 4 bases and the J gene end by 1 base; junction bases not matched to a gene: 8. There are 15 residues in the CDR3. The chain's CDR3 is CSVAGTGRNNYGYTF. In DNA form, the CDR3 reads TGCAGCGTTGCCGGGACAGGCAGAAATAACTATGGCTACACCTTC. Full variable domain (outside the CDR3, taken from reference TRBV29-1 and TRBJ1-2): SAVISQKPSRDICQRGTSLTIQCQVDSQVTMMFWYRQQPGQSLTLIATANQGSEATYESGFVIDKFPISRPNLTFSTLTVSNMSPEDSSIYLCSVAGTGRNNYGYTFGSGTRLTVV.

The CDR3 region is CASSMGQGNQPQHF. CDR3 in DNA: TGTGCCAGTAGTATGGGTCAGGGGAATCAGCCCCAGCATTTT. V is TRBV19 and J is TRBJ1-5; D might be TRBD1 (6 bases). Germline V lookup: CDR1 LNHDA, CDR2 SQIVND (reference sequence). Trimming shortened V by 3 bases and J by 4 bases, and 10 bases separated the two germline ends. The CDR3 is 14 residues long.